This T cell receptor (beta chain) was recovered during a study of cytomegalovirus exposure and HLA in healthy donors (dated by TCRdb to about 2017). About the full investigation: According to an earlier analysis of 587 of the donors, 150 million to 200 million T cells yielded 90 million to 140 million unique TCR beta sequences and 276 Gb of sequence data. An early release that covered approximately 600 HLA-typed donors contained around 330 gigabases of sequencing data and around 80 million unique TCR sequences. Among the approximately 430 genotyped donors, around 81% belonged to the genetic ancestry cluster associated with self-reported Caucasian donors. The study aimed to test whether cataloging public T cell receptors could reveal signatures of past pathogen exposure. Using immunosequencing, the study profiled T cell repertoires from approximately 700 subjects and related those repertoires to cytomegalovirus serostatus. Besides the first cohort of around 700 subjects, a separate validation cohort made up of some 110 different subjects was used. To predict cytomegalovirus infection status, the study combined high-throughput TCR immunosequencing, statistical association of individual TCRs with disease status, and machine learning. A later analysis re-examined previously published TCR beta repertoires from over 500 donors and added high-resolution HLA genotyping to investigate patterns of TCR occurrence. Rather than drawing on any new phenotypic data, the later analysis identified candidate immune exposures from TCR beta sequences and the way those sequences occurred across donors. In an earlier analysis of roughly 580 of the donors, high-throughput TCR beta sequencing was used to judge whether each TCR beta V gene segment behaved as functional or pseudogenic. Donor age, sex, ethnicity and CMV serostatus were compiled together with the repertoire data. Genome-wide SNP genotypes for about three fifths of the roughly 700 donors were used in a later genetic analysis, which treated that subset as a discovery cohort. Every repertoire in the discovery cohort had been generated on one and the same sequencing platform. Class I and class II HLA loci were covered by the typing at four-digit resolution. Typing coverage varied by locus: roughly 620-640 donors for A, B, C, DRB1 and DQB1; approximately 560 for DQA1; approximately 570 for DPA1; approximately 470 for DPB1. Several DR-DQ haplotypes were handled as single units for association and clustering, since linkage in the cohort was strong. On average, roughly 250,000 unique TCR beta nucleotide sequences were sequenced per donor among some 430 genotyped donors of the cohort, with about 17% of those sequences being non-productive. Here is what the overall study found, with its caveats: The cohort was sequenced for TCR beta chains only, and without alpha or paired-chain data the features that could be detected were limited. The authors suggested that the approach could potentially be generalized to other disease states and immunological phenotypes. A later analysis found that TCR association rates varied across HLA loci, with DRB1 alleles showing the most associated TCRs and HLA-C alleles the fewest. Roughly uniform sequencing depth across donors was assumed in presence/absence analyses, although this assumption may not hold. Linkage disequilibrium might explain the correlated functional status among segregating V segments, but an unknown experimental factor could not be excluded. A later genetic analysis associated a missense DCLRE1C variant with V-gene and J-gene trimming of TCR beta chains, and an independent cohort replicated the association. Strong co-occurrence of HLA alleles, especially DR and DQ, made assigning TCR associations to individual alleles difficult. A further reported finding was that TCR beta sequences accurately predicted the HLA-A and HLA-B alleles for most subjects in the first cohort. Cytomegalovirus status was reported to be diagnosed by the classifier with high specificity and sensitivity in both the original and validation cohorts. Most TCR sequences were seen in very few donors, while some public TCRs were found in many individuals. A later analysis found that HLA-associated TCR beta chains were more clonally expanded and had lower generation probabilities than equally common non-associated chains. The sequencing pipeline was judged likely to have produced a cluster of highly shared sequence variants as a technical artifact. An earlier analysis of approximately 600 of the donors showed that most TCR beta V segments appeared in productive rearrangements either about 87% or about 30% of the time, which broadly matched IMGT annotations. Some 16 rarely observed V segments, including chromosome 9 orphons, were excluded from the earlier analysis of a few hundred of the donors because counts were too low. HLA typing was unavailable for some donors at each locus, so association tests used only the typed subset. In the study, 150 to 200 TCR beta chains were listed as associated with cytomegalovirus. In a later genetic analysis, fewer N-insertions in productive TCRs were reported among donors in an Asian-associated ancestry cluster than the roughly 700-donor mean. Some IMGT-functional V segments, including TRBV6-2 and TRBV6-3, could not be distinguished by the 87-base-pair reads and were therefore excluded. The only immune exposure information available for the cohort was CMV serostatus. According to a later analysis, most CMV-associated TCR beta chains appeared to be HLA-restricted, and the HLA associations seemed to be driven largely by CMV exposure. In a later analysis, 16,951 TCR beta sequences were associated with specific HLA alleles at a false discovery rate of 0.05. Several of the top co-occurrence clusters appeared to be linked to parvovirus B19, influenza, CMV and Epstein-Barr virus, according to a later analysis. In vitro tests confirmed that a few of the cytomegalovirus-associated TCR beta chains recognize cytomegalovirus antigens.

Library generation was performed with the immunoSEQ multiplex PCR assay. For the multiplex PCR, a mixture combining 60 forward primers for TCR Vbeta segments and 13 reverse primers for TCR Jbeta segments was used. The CDR3 region of rearranged TCR beta genes was amplified from genomic DNA by a multiplex PCR assay. The Illumina HiSeq System was used to sequence the amplified TCR beta libraries as 87-base-pair reads. The original pipeline was this. In a later analysis, some 80 million unique TCR beta chains were counted across the approximately 670 repertoires, and about 10 million of these chains were shared by at least two donors. A nearest-neighbor algorithm error-corrected the raw reads and collapsed the reads into unique sequences, merging closely related sequences to remove PCR and sequencing errors. To assign V, D and J gene segments, CDR3 sequences were aligned to IMGT reference sequences. For a sequence to be retained, at least a six-nucleotide match to both a V gene segment and a J gene segment was required. A rearrangement counted as productive if the CDR3 had no stop codons and remained in frame with V and J, and every other rearrangement counted as non-productive. CDR3 was defined by IMGT convention, running from the second conserved V-encoded cysteine to the conserved J-encoded phenylalanine. In an earlier analysis of 550 to 650 of the donors, sequences lacking an unambiguous match to a single V gene segment were excluded. An earlier analysis of approximately 590 of the donors called V segments functional above 56.7% productive rearrangements and segregating when the between-donor standard deviation exceeded 5%. A statistical classification framework was built for diagnosing cytomegalovirus status from the catalog of TCR beta chain sequences. In a later analysis, V and J genes were assigned by comparing TCR nucleotide sequences against IMGT/GENE-DB human TR gene sequences. The TCRdist pipeline was used in a later analysis to assign CDR3 sequences and most-parsimonious VDJ recombination scenarios. In a later analysis, every TCR beta chain was defined by the combination of its CDR3 amino acid sequence and its V-gene family, and reads without a unique V-gene family were dropped. As a way to deal with suspected cross-contamination and a sequencing artifact, a later analysis dropped hundreds of nucleotide sequences that were highly shared and had low generation probability. In a later analysis, a clonal expansion index was calculated for each public chain from normalized within-repertoire ranks of inferred template counts. In a later analysis, generation probabilities were computed with a VDJ recombination model fitted to out-of-frame rearrangements, and the resulting probabilities were checked against IGoR. A later analysis scored TCR-TCR, TCR-HLA and TCR-CMV co-occurrence with hypergeometric tests, applying a repertoire-size bias correction to TCR pairs. To estimate false discovery rates, a later analysis permuted the HLA or CMV assignments 20 times. In a later analysis, co-occurring TCRs were grouped using DBSCAN, and TCRdist sequence similarity was added for clustering within HLA-allele-positive subsets. Repertoires with fewer than 30,000 or more than 120,000 public chains were left out of co-occurrence clustering, as were four to six repertoires with anomalous nucleotide sharing. As stored in TCRdb, this immuneACCESS dataset retains in-frame rearrangements with V and J assigned. A fraction of the clones does not appear; measured against another copy, unresolved V genes explain less than half of the discrepancy, and the remainder lacks a known reason. The V and J calls and clone size are taken from that table; D and trimming were inferred from the DNA. The sample includes some 130,000 clones, with 75% to 85% observed a single time. The ten biggest clones cover roughly 1.2% of the sample.

In total, 630 or so healthy bone marrow donors made up the cohort. All cohort members were sampled while nominally healthy, although unrecorded immune exposures were likely present. The donor tested CMV seronegative, placing the donor among the 350 to 400 seronegative members of the cohort. A peripheral blood sample was provided by each donor, and peripheral blood mononuclear cells were used for TCR beta sequencing. Genomic DNA was extracted from the blood cell samples with the Qiagen DNeasy Blood Extraction Kit. The CDR3 spans 19 residues, from the cysteine through the phenylalanine. Left in the record is the CDR3 DNA by itself, 57 bases read in frame from the first base. According to the germline V gene, CDR1 reads MGHRA and CDR2 reads YSYEKL. Compared with germline, V lacks 0 bases and J lacks 6 bases; bases without a gene match: 14. As for this clone: Its antigen specificity is not known. No qualities accompany the bases; no much larger clone lies one base away.

The receptor was derived from a girl aged 2 to 10 in good health and CMV-seronegative. The receptor chain draws on TRBV4-1 and TRBJ1-4, with 9 bases in between that match TRBD1. Material for sequencing was PBMCs. The CDR3 has the sequence CASSQDPPTGQGPYEKLFF. The DNA sequence reads TGCGCCAGCAGCCAAGATCCCCCTACGGGACAGGGACCGTATGAAAAACTGTTTTTT.